This T cell receptor beta chain was profiled in a study of blood T cells in healthy people across ages. Study as a whole: About one barcoded beta molecule per two T cells was the capture yield of template switching. Study-wide points: With naive T cell percentage, TCR beta diversity showed a strong correlation.

Together with a sample-barcoded 5' primer, a J-beta primer mix was included in a second PCR lasting about 6 to 11 cycles. TCRdb processed the 5' RACE reads anew with MiXCR; each CDR3 protein has one entry. This sample has over 600,000 distinct CDR3 sequences, with roughly 20% found just once. The donors, aged about 6 to 90, were healthy Caucasians from Russia. The CDR3 covers 14 residues. The V gene lost 4 bases and the J gene lost 1 base, with 10 bases spanning the gap. CDR1 is MNHEY and CDR2 is SVGAGI in the germline V gene. There are a few counts of this clonotype. Its antigen is currently unknown. The receptor comes from a man in his 70s in good health. Material for sequencing was blood. This chain connects TRBV6-5 to TRBJ1-1; D call uncertain. This chain's CDR3 is CASSLGIWNTEAFF. DNA for the CDR3: TGTGCCAGCAGTTTAGGGATCTGGAACACTGAAGCTTTCTTT.